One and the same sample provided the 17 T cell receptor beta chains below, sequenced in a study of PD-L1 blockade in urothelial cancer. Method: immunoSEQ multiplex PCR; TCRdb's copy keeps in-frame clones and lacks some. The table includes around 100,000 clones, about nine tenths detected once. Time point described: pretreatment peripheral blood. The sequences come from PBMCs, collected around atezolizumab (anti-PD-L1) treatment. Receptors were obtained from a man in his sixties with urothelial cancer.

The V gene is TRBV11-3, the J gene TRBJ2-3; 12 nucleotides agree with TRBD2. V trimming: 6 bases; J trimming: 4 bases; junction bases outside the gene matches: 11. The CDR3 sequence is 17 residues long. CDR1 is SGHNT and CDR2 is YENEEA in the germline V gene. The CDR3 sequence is CASSSRSSGGVADTQYF. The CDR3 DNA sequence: TGTGCCAGCAGTTCCCGTTCTAGCGGGGGGGTAGCAGATACGCAGTATTTT.

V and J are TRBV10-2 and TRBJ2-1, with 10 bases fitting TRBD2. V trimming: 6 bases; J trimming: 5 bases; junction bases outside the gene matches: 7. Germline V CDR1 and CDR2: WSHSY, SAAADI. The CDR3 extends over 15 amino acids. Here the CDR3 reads CASRDTSGTHNEQFF. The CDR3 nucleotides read TGCGCCAGCAGAGACACTAGCGGGACCCACAATGAGCAGTTCTTC.

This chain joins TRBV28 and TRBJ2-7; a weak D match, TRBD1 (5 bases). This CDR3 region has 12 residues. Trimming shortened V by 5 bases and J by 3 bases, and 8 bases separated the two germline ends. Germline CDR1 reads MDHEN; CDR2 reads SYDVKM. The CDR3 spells CASSDSYYEQYF. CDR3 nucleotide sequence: TGTGCCAGCAGTGACAGCTACTACGAGCAGTACTTC.

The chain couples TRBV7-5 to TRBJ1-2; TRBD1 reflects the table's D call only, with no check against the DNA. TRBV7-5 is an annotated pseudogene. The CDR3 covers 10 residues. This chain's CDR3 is CVSPGTGDTF. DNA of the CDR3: TGTGTCAGCCCCGGGACAGGGGACACCTTC.

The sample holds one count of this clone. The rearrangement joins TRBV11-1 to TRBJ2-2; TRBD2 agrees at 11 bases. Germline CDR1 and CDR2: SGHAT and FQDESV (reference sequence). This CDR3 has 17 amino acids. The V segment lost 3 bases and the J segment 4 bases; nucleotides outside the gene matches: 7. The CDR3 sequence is CASSFRGTSGLTGELFF. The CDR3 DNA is TGTGCCAGCAGCTTTCGGGGGACTAGCGGTCTCACCGGGGAGCTGTTTTTT. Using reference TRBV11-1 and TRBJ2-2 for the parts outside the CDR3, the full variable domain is EAEVAQSPRYKITEKSQAVAFWCDPISGHATLYWYRQILGQGPELLVQFQDESVVDDSQLPKDRFSAERLKGVDSTLKIQPAELGDSAMYLCASSFRGTSGLTGELFFGEGSRLTVL.

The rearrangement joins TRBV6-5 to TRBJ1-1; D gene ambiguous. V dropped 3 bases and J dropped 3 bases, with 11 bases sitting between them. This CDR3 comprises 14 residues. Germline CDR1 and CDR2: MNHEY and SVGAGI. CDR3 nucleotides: TGTGCCAGCAGTTATAATCCTCCGGACACTGAAGCTTTCTTT. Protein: CASSYNPPDTEAFF.

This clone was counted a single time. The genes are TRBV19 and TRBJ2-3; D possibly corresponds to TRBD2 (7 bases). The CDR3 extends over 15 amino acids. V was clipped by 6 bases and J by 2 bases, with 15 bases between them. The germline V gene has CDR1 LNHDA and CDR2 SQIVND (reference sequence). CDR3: CASRGQAGNTDTQYF. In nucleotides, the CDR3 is TGTGCCAGTAGGGGACAAGCGGGAAACACAGATACGCAGTATTTT.

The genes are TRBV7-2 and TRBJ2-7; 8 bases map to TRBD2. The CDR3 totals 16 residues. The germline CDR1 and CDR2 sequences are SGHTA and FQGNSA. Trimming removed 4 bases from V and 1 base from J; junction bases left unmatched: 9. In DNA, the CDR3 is TGTGCCAGCAGCTGGGGGGGTGTAGCGGGGTCCTACGAGCAGTACTTC. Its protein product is CASSWGGVAGSYEQYF. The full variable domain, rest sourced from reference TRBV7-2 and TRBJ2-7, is GAGVSQSPSNKVTEKGKDVELRCDPISGHTALYWYRQSLGQGLEFLIYFQGNSAPDKSGLPSDRFSAERTGGSVSTLTIQRTQQEDSAVYLCASSWGGVAGSYEQYFGPGTRLTVT.

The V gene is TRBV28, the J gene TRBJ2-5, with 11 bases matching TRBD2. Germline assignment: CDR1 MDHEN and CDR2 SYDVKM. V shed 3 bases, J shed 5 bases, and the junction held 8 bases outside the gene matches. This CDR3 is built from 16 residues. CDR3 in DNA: TGTGCCAGCAGTTTCGGGACTAGCGGCCCAGGGGAGACCCAGTACTTC. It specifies CASSFGTSGPGETQYF.

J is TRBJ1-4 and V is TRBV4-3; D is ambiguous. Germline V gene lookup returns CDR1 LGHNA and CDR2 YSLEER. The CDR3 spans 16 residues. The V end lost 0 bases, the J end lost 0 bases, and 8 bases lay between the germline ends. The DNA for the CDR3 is TGCGCCAGCAGCCAAGATTTGGCGGCAACTAATGAAAAACTGTTTTTT. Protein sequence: CASSQDLAATNEKLFF.

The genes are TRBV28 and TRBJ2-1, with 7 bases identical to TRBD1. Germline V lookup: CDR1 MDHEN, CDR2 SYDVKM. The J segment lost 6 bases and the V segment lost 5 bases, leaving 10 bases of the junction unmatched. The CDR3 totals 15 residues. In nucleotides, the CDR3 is TGTGCCAGCAGTCGGGACAGCTCACGGGGCAATGAGCAGTTCTTC. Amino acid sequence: CASSRDSSRGNEQFF.

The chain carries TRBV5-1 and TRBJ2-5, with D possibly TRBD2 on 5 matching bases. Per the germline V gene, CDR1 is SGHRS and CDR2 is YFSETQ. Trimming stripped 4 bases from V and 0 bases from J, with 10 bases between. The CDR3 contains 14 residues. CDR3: CASSPDSYQETQYF. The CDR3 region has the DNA TGCGCCAGCAGCCCGGACTCCTACCAAGAGACCCAGTACTTC.

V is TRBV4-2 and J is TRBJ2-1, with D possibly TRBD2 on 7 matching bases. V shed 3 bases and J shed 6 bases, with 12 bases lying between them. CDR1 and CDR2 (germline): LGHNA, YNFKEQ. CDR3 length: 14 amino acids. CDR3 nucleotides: TGTGCCAGCAGCCATATTCGGGGGGCCAATGAGCAGTTCTTC. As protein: CASSHIRGANEQFF.

The CDR3 DNA reads TGTGCCAGCACGGGGGGGGGTGCGGGGGCTCGATACGAGCAGTACTTC. It yields the protein CASTGGGAGARYEQYF. J is TRBJ2-7 and V is TRBV28; the match to TRBD2 covers 8 bases. This CDR3 spans 16 amino acids. Germline assignment: CDR1 MDHEN and CDR2 SYDVKM. V shed 7 bases and J 4 bases; nucleotides not matched to a gene: 15.

Here the CDR3 reads CASSLQGRGAYNEQFF. CDR3 DNA: TGTGCCAGCAGCCTCCAGGGTCGGGGGGCCTACAATGAGCAGTTCTTC. The genes are TRBV7-9 and TRBJ2-1; 7 bases are a match to TRBD2. There are 16 residues in the CDR3. The J segment lost 2 bases and the V segment lost 5 bases, leaving 9 bases of the junction unmatched. CDR1 is SEHNR, CDR2 FQNEAQ, per germline (reference sequence).

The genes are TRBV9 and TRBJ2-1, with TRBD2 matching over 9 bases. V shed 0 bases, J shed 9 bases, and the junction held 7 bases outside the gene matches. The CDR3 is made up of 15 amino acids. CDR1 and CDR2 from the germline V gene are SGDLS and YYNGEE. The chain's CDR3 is CASSVVSSGIGEQFF. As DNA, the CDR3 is TGTGCCAGCAGCGTAGTGTCTAGCGGGATCGGTGAGCAGTTCTTC.

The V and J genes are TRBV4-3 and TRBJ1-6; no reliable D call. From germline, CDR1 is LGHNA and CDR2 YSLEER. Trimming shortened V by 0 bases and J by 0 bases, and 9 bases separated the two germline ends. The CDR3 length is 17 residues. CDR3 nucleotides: TGCGCCAGCAGCCAAGACCTCCCGAGCTCCTATAATTCACCCCTCCACTTT. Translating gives CASSQDLPSSYNSPLHF.